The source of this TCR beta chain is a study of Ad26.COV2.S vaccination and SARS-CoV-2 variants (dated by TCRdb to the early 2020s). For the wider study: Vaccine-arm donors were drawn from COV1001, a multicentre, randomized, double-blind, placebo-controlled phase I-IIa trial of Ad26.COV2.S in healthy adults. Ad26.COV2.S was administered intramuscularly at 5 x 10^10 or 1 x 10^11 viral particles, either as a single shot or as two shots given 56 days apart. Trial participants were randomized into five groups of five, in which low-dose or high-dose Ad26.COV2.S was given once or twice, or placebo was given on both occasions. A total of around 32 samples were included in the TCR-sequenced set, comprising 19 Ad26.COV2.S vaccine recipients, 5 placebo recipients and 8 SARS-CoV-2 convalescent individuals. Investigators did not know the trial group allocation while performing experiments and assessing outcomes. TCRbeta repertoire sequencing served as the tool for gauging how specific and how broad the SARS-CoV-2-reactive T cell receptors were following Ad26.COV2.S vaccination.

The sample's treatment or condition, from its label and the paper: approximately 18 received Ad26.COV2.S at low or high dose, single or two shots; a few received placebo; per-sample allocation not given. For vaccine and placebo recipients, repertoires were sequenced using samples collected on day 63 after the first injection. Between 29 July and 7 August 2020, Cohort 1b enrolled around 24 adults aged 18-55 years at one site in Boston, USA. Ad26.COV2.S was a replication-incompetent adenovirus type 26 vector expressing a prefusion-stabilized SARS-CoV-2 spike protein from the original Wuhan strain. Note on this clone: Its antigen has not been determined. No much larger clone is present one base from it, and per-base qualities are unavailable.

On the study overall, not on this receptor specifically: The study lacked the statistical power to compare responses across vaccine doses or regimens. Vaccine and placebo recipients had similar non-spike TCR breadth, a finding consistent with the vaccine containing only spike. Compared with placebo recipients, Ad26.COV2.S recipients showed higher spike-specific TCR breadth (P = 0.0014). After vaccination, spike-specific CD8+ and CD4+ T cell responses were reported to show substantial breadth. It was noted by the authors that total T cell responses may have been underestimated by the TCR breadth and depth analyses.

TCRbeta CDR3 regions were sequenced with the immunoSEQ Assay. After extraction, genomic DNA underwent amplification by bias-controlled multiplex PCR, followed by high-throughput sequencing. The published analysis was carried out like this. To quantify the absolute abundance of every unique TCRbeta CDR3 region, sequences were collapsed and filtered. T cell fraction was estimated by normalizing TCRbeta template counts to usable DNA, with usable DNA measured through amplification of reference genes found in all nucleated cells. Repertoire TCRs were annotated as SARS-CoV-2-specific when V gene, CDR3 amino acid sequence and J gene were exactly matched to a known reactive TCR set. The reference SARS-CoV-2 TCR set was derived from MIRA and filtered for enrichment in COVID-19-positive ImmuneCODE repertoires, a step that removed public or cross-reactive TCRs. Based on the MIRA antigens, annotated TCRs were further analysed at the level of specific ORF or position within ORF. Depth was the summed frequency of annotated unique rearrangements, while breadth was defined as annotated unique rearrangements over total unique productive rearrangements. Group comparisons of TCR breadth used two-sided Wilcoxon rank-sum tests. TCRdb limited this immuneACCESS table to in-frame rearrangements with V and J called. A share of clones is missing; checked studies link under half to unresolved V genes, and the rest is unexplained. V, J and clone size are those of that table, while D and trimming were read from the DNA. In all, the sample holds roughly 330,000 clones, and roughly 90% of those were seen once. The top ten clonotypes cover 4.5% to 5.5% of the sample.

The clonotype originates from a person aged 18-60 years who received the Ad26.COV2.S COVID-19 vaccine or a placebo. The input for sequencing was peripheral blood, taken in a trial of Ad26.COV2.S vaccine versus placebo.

The encoded CDR3 is CSVRGTKEAFF. The DNA sequence is TGCAGCGTTCGAGGTACCAAGGAAGCTTTCTTT. This sequence uses TRBV29-1 and TRBJ1-1; the D segment cannot be called with confidence. Sequences SQVTM (CDR1) and ANQGSEA (CDR2) are obtained from the germline V gene. Trimming takes 5 bases from V and 8 bases from J, and the germline ends sit 12 bases apart. The CDR3 runs 11 amino acids, cysteine and phenylalanine included. The only DNA kept is the CDR3, 33 bases in frame from the first base.